These 26 T cell receptor beta chains were sequenced from one sample in a study of T cell repertoires in cytomegalovirus infection. TCRdb reanalysed the reads using MiXCR and keeps one entry per CDR3 protein. The sample includes 350,000 to 550,000 distinct CDR3 sequences, approximately 33% of them seen just once. Sequencing was done on a sample of PBMCs. The receptors stem from a human donor in good health (CMV status not recorded). Some clones in this sample may be carry-over from other donors' samples.

This rearrangement joins TRBV6-2 or TRBV6-3 to TRBJ1-5, with D unresolved. The germline CDR1 and CDR2 sequences are MNHEY and SVGEGT. This CDR3 contains 14 residues. Trimming took off 6 bases at V and 10 bases at J, with 19 bases between the two ends. This CDR3 reads CASSPAPGGVPQHF. The DNA for the CDR3 is TGTGCCAGCAGCCCCGCCCCTGGCGGAGTTCCCCAGCATTTT.

Of note for this clonotype: One end of the junction fails to match germline, which may point to a read error. This chain connects TRBV19 to TRBJ2-3, with 7 bases lining up with TRBD2. Germline V gene lookup returns CDR1 LNHDA and CDR2 SQIVND (reference sequence). This CDR3 region has 14 residues. CDR3 residues: CASSRAGREDTQYF. CDR3 in DNA: TGTGCCAGCAGTAGGGCGGGGAGGGAGGATACGCAGTATTTT.

CDR3 DNA sequence: TGTGCCAGTAGTATAGATGGTGTTACCCAGCAGCCCCAGCATTTT. This encodes CASSIDGVTQQPQHF. The chain is built from TRBV19 and TRBJ1-5; D not resolved. V shed 0 bases and J shed 7 bases, with 13 bases lying between them. Per germline, CDR1 LNHDA and CDR2 SQIVND (reference sequence). There are 15 residues in the CDR3.

This clonotype was seen a handful of times. J is TRBJ2-1 and V is TRBV6-2 or TRBV6-3; tentative D call: TRBD1 (6 bases). The V and J ends lost 6 bases and 4 bases respectively, with 16 bases between them. Germline CDR1 is MNHEY and CDR2 is SVGEGT. The CDR3 totals 15 residues. Here the CDR3 reads CASRPYRVGYNEQFF. The CDR3 region has the DNA TGTGCCAGCAGACCCTACAGGGTAGGGTACAATGAGCAGTTCTTC.

The J gene is TRBJ1-6, the V gene TRBV19, with 9 bases that match TRBD1. This CDR3 region has 18 residues. The ends lost 5 bases at V and 8 bases at J; junction bases unmatched: 16. Germline CDR1 and CDR2: LNHDA and SQIVND (reference sequence). CDR3 in amino acids: CASSPLRDRVLKDSPLHF. The CDR3 region has the DNA TGTGCCAGTAGTCCACTCCGGGACAGGGTATTGAAGGATTCACCCCTCCACTTT.

There are a few counts of this clonotype. The rearrangement links TRBV6-2 or TRBV6-3 to TRBJ2-1, with D perhaps TRBD2 (7 bases). Germline assignment: CDR1 MNHEY and CDR2 SVGEGT. V was shortened by 4 bases and J by 7 bases, with 23 bases between the two germline ends. The CDR3 is made up of 17 amino acids. The CDR3 nucleotides read TGTGCCAGCAGTTCCGCACAGGGAGGGCTGCGTAGTAATGAGCAGTTCTTC. This encodes CASSSAQGGLRSNEQFF.

V usage is TRBV27 and J usage is TRBJ1-5, with TRBD1 as a possible D gene (5 bases). There are 14 residues in the CDR3. CDR1 is MNHEY and CDR2 is SMNVEV in the germline V gene (reference sequence). V was trimmed by 1 base and J by 6 bases, leaving 10 bases between them. The CDR3 loop reads CASSLWGGTQPQHF. As DNA, the CDR3 is TGTGCCAGCAGTTTATGGGGAGGGACTCAGCCCCAGCATTTT.

This chain joins TRBV7-6 and TRBJ2-7, with TRBD2 identical over 10 bases. Germline CDR1 is SGHVS and CDR2 is FNYEAQ. This CDR3 has 17 residues. The trim removed 5 bases at V and 4 bases at J, leaving 14 bases unmatched. The CDR3 nucleotides read TGTGCCAGCAGCCATCAACTGAGCGGGGGGGCCGAGTACGAGCAGTACTTC. It encodes CASSHQLSGGAEYEQYF.

The V call is TRBV7-2, the J call TRBJ1-3; 8 bases line up with TRBD1. The germline V gene encodes CDR1 SGHTA and CDR2 FQGNSA. The CDR3 is 15 amino acids. Trimming took 3 bases from V and 3 from J; bases not matched to a gene: 4. CDR3 sequence reads: CASSLSGGFGNTIYF. The CDR3 coding sequence is TGTGCCAGCAGCTTGTCAGGGGGCTTTGGAAACACCATATATTTT.

This clonotype was detected ten times or more. V usage is TRBV7-6 and J usage is TRBJ2-3; D unresolved. The germline gives CDR1 SGHVS, CDR2 FNYEAQ. The ends were cut back, 3 bases at V and 0 bases at J, with 7 bases in the middle. The CDR3 sequence is 14 residues long. CDR3 region: CASSFSASTDTQYF. CDR3 DNA: TGTGCCAGCAGCTTCAGCGCTAGCACAGATACGCAGTATTTT.

This clonotype was picked up a small number of times. The chain recombines TRBV6-1 with TRBJ1-5, with 10 bases identical to TRBD1. CDR3 size: 16 residues. Germline CDR1 reads MNHNS; CDR2 reads SASEGT. V lost 6 bases to trimming and J lost 6 bases; unmatched junction nucleotides: 11. In DNA form, the CDR3 reads TGTGCCAGCAGCCGCAATCGACAGGGGGCGAGTCAGCCCCAGCATTTT. It encodes CASSRNRQGASQPQHF.

A few counts support this clonotype. The chain couples TRBV7-6 to TRBJ1-2; D gene ambiguous. Trimming removed 5 bases at V and 7 bases at J, with 17 bases between. The CDR3 has 14 amino acids. Germline lookup yields CDR1 SGHVS and CDR2 FNYEAQ. This CDR3 reads CASSPIGSGSGYTF. The CDR3 DNA sequence: TGTGCCAGCAGCCCTATTGGATCCGGGAGTGGCTACACCTTC.

Concerning this clonotype itself: Its ends do not fully match the called genes, so a read error is possible. This rearrangement joins TRBV6-5 to TRBJ1-1; maybe TRBD1 (6 bases). This CDR3 spans 13 amino acids. The germline V gene has CDR1 MNHEY and CDR2 SVGAGI. In DNA, the CDR3 is TGTTCCAGAAGAAGGACAGCCAACACTGAAGGTTTCTTT. Translation gives CSRRRTANTEGFF.

The chain employs TRBV12-3 or TRBV12-4 and TRBJ2-7; D could derive from TRBD1 or TRBD2 (5 bases each). V was shortened by 1 base and J by 6 bases, with 13 bases between the two germline ends. The length of the CDR3 is 14 residues. CDR3 sequence (DNA): TGTGCCAGCAGTTTAGGGGGCGGGCTCAGCGAGCAGTACTTC. It codes for CASSLGGGLSEQYF.

This clonotype was seen just once. DNA for the CDR3: TGTGCCAGCAGCTTTACAGGGCCCGCGGGGAACACTGAAGCTTTCTTT. Translated, it gives CASSFTGPAGNTEAFF. This rearrangement joins TRBV11-2 to TRBJ1-1; perhaps TRBD1 as D (6 bases). The CDR3 consists of 16 residues. V was trimmed by 3 bases and J by 1 base, leaving 15 bases between them. The germline V gene has CDR1 SGHAT and CDR2 FQNNGV. The variable domain in full, completed from reference TRBV11-2 and TRBJ1-1, reads EAGVAQSPRYKIIEKRQSVAFWCNPISGHATLYWYQQILGQGPKLLIQFQNNGVVDDSQLPKDRFSAERLKGVDSTLKIQPAKLEDSAVYLCASSFTGPAGNTEAFFGQGTRLTVV.

To note about this clonotype: Germline and junction disagree at one end, which may indicate a read error. This chain connects TRBV7-2 to TRBJ2-3, with 7 positions matching TRBD2. Per germline, CDR1 SGHTA and CDR2 FQGNSA. The CDR3 length is 14 residues. This CDR3 is CASSLTPLAVGPIF. As DNA, the CDR3 is TGTGCCAGCAGCCTAACACCCCTAGCGGTGGGTCCTATTTTT.

This clonotype has only a few counts. J is TRBJ2-7 and V is TRBV20-1, with D tentatively TRBD1 (5 bases). Germline V gives CDR1 DFQATT, CDR2 SNEGSKA (reference sequence). V lost 6 bases to trimming and J lost 0 bases, with 9 bases between them. This CDR3 spans 12 amino acids. Here the CDR3 reads CSALRDSYEQYF. The CDR3 DNA sequence: TGCAGTGCCCTCAGGGACTCCTACGAGCAGTACTTC.

This clonotype has just a few counts. The rearrangement joins TRBV20-1 to TRBJ2-5; TRBD1 agrees at 10 bases. The CDR3 totals 12 residues. Germline CDR1 reads DFQATT; CDR2 reads SNEGSKA (reference sequence). The CDR3 loop is CRAGTGAETQYF. CDR3 coding DNA: TGCAGGGCCGGGACAGGGGCCGAGACCCAGTACTTC.

This clonotype was counted a few times. The V gene is TRBV6-2 or TRBV6-3, the J gene TRBJ1-2, with D maybe TRBD1 (5 bases). The length of the CDR3 is 16 residues. Germline CDR1 reads MNHEY; CDR2 reads SVGEGT. V lost 2 bases, J lost 2 bases, and 15 bases lay in between. This chain's CDR3 is CASSYDSNSGNYGYTF. In DNA, the CDR3 is TGTGCCAGCAGTTACGACAGTAACAGCGGCAACTATGGCTACACCTTC.

Note on this clonotype: At one end, the junction sequence differs from germline, possibly due to a read error. This chain joins TRBV4-1 and TRBJ1-1; 7 positions agree with TRBD1. Germline V gene lookup returns CDR1 MGHRA and CDR2 YSYEKL. This CDR3 comprises 16 residues. For the CDR3, the DNA is TGCTCCAGCAGCCAAGAACGAGGGGGCAAGAACACTGAAGCTTTCTTT. It codes for CSSSQERGGKNTEAFF.

This clonotype appeared many times. V is TRBV6-1 and J is TRBJ1-5; maybe TRBD1 (5 bases). The CDR3 length is 14 residues. The germline gives CDR1 MNHNS, CDR2 SASEGT. V lost 8 bases and J lost 4, with 15 bases in between. CDR3 amino acids: CASGFQGPNQPQHF. The DNA for the CDR3 is TGTGCCAGCGGGTTTCAGGGTCCTAATCAGCCCCAGCATTTT.

This sequence joins TRBV4-2 and TRBJ2-5, with a possible D match to TRBD1 (6 bases). Trimming took off 3 bases at V and 7 bases at J, with 15 bases between the two ends. There are 14 residues in the CDR3. Germline V gene sequence: CDR1 LGHNA, CDR2 YNFKEQ. CDR3 DNA: TGTGCCAGCAGCCAGGAACAGGGTCCGGGGACCCAGTACTTC. Protein sequence: CASSQEQGPGTQYF.

The chain uses TRBV11-2 and TRBJ2-7, with D unclear. V was clipped by 0 bases and J by 3 bases, with 9 bases between them. This CDR3 is built from 14 residues. CDR1 is SGHAT, CDR2 FQNNGV, per germline. The CDR3 coding sequence is TGTGCCAGCAGCTTAGATTATTCCAGCTACGAGCAGTACTTC. It is translated as CASSLDYSSYEQYF.

This chain links TRBV3-1 with TRBJ1-1, with a possible D match to TRBD1 (6 bases). Germline V gene sequence: CDR1 LGHDT, CDR2 YNNKEL (reference sequence). V dropped 6 bases and J dropped 0 bases, with 11 bases sitting between them. This CDR3 contains 14 residues. CDR3 coding DNA: TGTGCCAGCAGGGTGGGACACTTGAACACTGAAGCTTTCTTT. Protein sequence: CASRVGHLNTEAFF.

This clonotype was detected many times. J is TRBJ2-1 and V is TRBV6-1, with D possibly matching TRBD1 (6 bases). CDR1 and CDR2 from the germline V gene are MNHNS and SASEGT. With 8 bases removed from V and 3 bases from J, the gap between germline ends came to 11 bases. This CDR3 is 13 amino acids long. CDR3 in DNA: TGTGCCAGCTCCCGGGACATCTACAATGAGCAGTTCTTC. This codes for CASSRDIYNEQFF.

The chain couples TRBV7-8 to TRBJ2-5; no clear D gene. The CDR3 contains 12 residues. Germline V gene data show CDR1 as SGHVS and CDR2 as FQNEAQ. CDR3 nucleotides: TGTGTTAGGAGCTTATTTTGGGAGACCCAGTACTTC. Its translation is CVRSLFWETQYF.